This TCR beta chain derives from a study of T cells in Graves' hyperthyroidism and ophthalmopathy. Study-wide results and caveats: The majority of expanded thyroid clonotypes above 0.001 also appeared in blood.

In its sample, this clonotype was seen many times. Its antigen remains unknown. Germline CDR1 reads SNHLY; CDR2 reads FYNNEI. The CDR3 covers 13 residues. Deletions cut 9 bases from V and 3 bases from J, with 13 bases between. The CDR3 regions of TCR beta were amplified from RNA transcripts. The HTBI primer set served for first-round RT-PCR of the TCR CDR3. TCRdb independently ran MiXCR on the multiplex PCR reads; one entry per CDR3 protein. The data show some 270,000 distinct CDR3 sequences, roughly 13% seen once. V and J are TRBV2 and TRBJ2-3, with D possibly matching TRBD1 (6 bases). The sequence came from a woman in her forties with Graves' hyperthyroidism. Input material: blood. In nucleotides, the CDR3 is TGTGCCAGTACGGGACACGGTACAGATACGCAGTATTTT. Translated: CASTGHGTDTQYF.